This T cell receptor beta chain stems from a study of blood T cell repertoires in COVID-19. Per the original data handling: The assay estimated nucleated cells by amplifying reference gene primers. Assay used: immunoSEQ multiplex PCR; TCRdb lists only in-frame clones, some missing. The V and J calls and the clone size are those of that table, but D and trimming were determined from the DNA. The sample includes a few hundred thousand clones, 88% of them seen just once. Individuals aged about 18 to 95 years were recruited from roughly 23 US areas. Sequencing input: PBMCs or T cells enriched from blood (not recorded which). This sequence originates from a woman between 50 and 59 years old who had recovered from COVID-19.

The CDR3 protein is CASSEQGMNTGELFF. The DNA of the CDR3 is TGTGCCAGCTCAGAACAGGGAATGAACACCGGGGAGCTGTTTTTT. J is TRBJ2-2 and V is TRBV18; TRBD1 might be the D (6 bases). CDR3 length equals 15 residues. CDR1 is KGHSH, CDR2 LQKENI, per germline. V lost 5 bases and J 1 base, leaving 11 bases between the germline ends.